Sequencing of this TCR beta chain was carried out in a study of OX40 agonist ivuxolimab in advanced cancers. Regarding the study in general: The costimulatory receptor OX40 (CD134) was targeted by ivuxolimab, a fully human IgG2 agonistic monoclonal antibody. Prior anti-PD-1, anti-PD-L1 or anti-CTLA-4 therapy was permitted, and checkpoint inhibitors had been received by about two fifths of dose-escalation patients. Intravenous ivuxolimab was administered to patients every 2 weeks at six dose levels: 0.01, 0.1, 0.3, 1.5, 3 and 10 mg/kg. In the dose-escalation cohort, nearly 85% of patients were male, and the mean age was 60 years with a range of roughly 23 to 79. Of the approximately 50 patients in dose escalation, about 20 had hepatocellular carcinoma, some 15 had melanoma, 9 had renal cell carcinoma and 9 had head and neck cancer. Peripheral TCRbeta sequencing aimed to test whether ivuxolimab altered TCR sequence diversity and caused clonal T-cell expansion. The paper reports the monotherapy dose-escalation portion (N of about 50 patients) of the phase I ivuxolimab trial. Partial responses occurred in three dose-escalation patients, of whom one had hepatocellular carcinoma and two had cutaneous melanoma.

To sequence the TCRbeta CDR3 region, genomic DNA was isolated from the sorted cells. The immunoSEQ Assay was used for sequencing of TCRbeta CDR3 regions. TCRdb obtained this table from immuneACCESS and retained in-frame rearrangements with V and J assigned. These tables miss some clones; where compared with another copy, unresolved V genes account for less than half of the shortfall, and the remainder is unexplained. The sample profile shows about 68,000 clones; approximately 82% of them were found once. The ten biggest clones cover around 1.6% of the sample. The CDR3 numbers 13 residues from cysteine through phenylalanine. Only the CDR3 DNA stays, 39 bases, in frame from base 1. V loses 2 bases, J loses 6 bases, and the germline ends lie 8 bases apart. The germline V gene encodes CDR1 SGHAT and CDR2 FQNNGV. As to this clone: This receptor's antigen is unknown. Base quality data are lacking; no much larger clone is found one base away.

Broad study findings and their caveats: In the 0.1-3.0 mg/kg groups, partial responders were among the patients with the lowest normalized peripheral clonal expansion, particularly in CD8+ T cells. On average, CD8+ T cells showed more expanded clones than CD4+ T cells after ivuxolimab. At doses of 0.1 to 3.0 mg/kg, clonal expansion of both CD4+ and CD8+ blood T cells was observed from baseline to week 6. Low levels of normalized T-cell clonal expansion were also seen in some nonresponding patients. The antigen specificity of the clonally expanded peripheral T cells was not determined.

Patients with autoimmune disease history or receiving systemic immunosuppression were excluded from the trial. Peripheral blood for TCR sequencing was drawn from every dose cohort at baseline, at cycle 4 day 1 and at cycle 7 day 1. The samples were drawn from a first-in-human, open-label, multicenter phase I dose-escalation trial of ivuxolimab. Adults with locally advanced or metastatic head and neck squamous cell, hepatocellular, melanoma or renal cell carcinoma were enrolled in the trial. CD4+ and CD8+ T cells were sorted separately from peripheral blood before TCR sequencing. Sequenced material: CD4+ or CD8+ T cells sorted from blood, taken in a trial of the OX40 agonist ivuxolimab. The chain is made from TRBV11-2 and TRBJ2-1, and TRBD2 may be the D gene, going by 5 matching bases. The sequence came from an adult with an advanced solid tumor such as melanoma, head and neck, liver or kidney cancer. The DNA sequence is TGTGCCAGCAGCTTATGGGAGTCCAATGAGCAGTTCTTC. This gives the protein CASSLWESNEQFF.